This TCR beta chain was recovered during a study of a mutant IDH1 vaccine in newly diagnosed glioma. Study-wide context: The study started vaccination 4-6 weeks after radiotherapy alone, or with temozolomide cycles. The earlier regimen, radiotherapy, temozolomide, or both, was most often both.

As regards this clone: Its antigen remains unknown.

This CDR3 is 11 amino acids long. V shed 9 bases and J 6 bases; nucleotides not matched to a gene: 3. The germline V gene encodes CDR1 SGHNT and CDR2 YYREEE (reference sequence). Noted time point: week 5, during vaccination. With topical imiquimod, each dose of the vaccine consisted of 300 ug of mutant IDH1 20-mer peptide. Study conclusions and caveats: Apparently unrelated to pseudoprogression were changes in the top peripheral T cell clonotypes.

Repertoires were generated with immunoSEQ multiplex PCR, while TCRdb's copy carries only in-frame clones and drops some. The sample has roughly 60,000 clones; around 84% are singletons. The clonotype originates from a woman aged 50 to 65 with glioma. This material consisted of PBMCs, taken from a glioma patient whose treatment included an IDH1 peptide vaccine. The V call is TRBV5-4, the J call TRBJ2-1, with 7 positions matching TRBD2. CDR3 bases: TGTGCCACCCGGGGGGTCAATGAGCAGTTCTTC. It codes for CATRGVNEQFF.